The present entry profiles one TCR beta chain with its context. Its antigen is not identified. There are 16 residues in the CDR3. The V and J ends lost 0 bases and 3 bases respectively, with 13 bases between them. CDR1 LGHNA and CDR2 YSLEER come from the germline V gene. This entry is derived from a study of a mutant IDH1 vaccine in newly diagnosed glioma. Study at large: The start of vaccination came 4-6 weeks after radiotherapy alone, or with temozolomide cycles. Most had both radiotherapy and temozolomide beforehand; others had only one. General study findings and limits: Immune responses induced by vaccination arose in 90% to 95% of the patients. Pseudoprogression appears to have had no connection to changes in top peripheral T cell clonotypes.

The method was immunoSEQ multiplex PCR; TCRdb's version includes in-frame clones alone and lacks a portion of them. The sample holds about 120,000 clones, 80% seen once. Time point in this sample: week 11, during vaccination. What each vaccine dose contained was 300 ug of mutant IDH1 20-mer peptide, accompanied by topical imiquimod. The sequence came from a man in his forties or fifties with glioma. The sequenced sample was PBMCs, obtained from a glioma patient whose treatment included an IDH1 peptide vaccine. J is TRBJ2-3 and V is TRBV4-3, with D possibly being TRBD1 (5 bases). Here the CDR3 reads CASSQDQGTRTDTQYF. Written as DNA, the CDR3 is TGCGCCAGCAGCCAAGACCAGGGAACCAGAACAGATACGCAGTATTTT.